This T cell receptor beta chain was documented in a study of tumor-infiltrating lymphocytes in localized non-small cell lung cancer. The repertoire was sequenced with immunoSEQ multiplex PCR; TCRdb's copy has only in-frame clones and lacks some. The sample contains roughly 25,000 clones, approximately 71% of which appear only once. Concerning this clone itself: The antigen remains undetermined.

General study findings and limits: TCRbeta sequencing showed higher T cell infiltration in tumors than uninvolved lung. Technical variation could not be separated from intratumor heterogeneity here.

The germline V gene encodes CDR1 SGHRS and CDR2 YFSETQ. This CDR3 is 16 amino acids long. V gave up 4 bases and J gave up 5 bases; unmatched junction bases: 10. The chain carries TRBV5-1 and TRBJ1-1, with TRBD1 matching over 11 bases. The sequenced sample consisted of lung tumor tissue. The receptor was derived from a human donor with non-small cell lung cancer. This chain's CDR3 is CASSSGQGAVGTEAFF. CDR3 in DNA: TGCGCCAGCAGCAGCGGACAGGGGGCTGTAGGGACTGAAGCTTTCTTT.